The next 14 T cell receptor beta chains were all read from a single sample in a study of siplizumab effects on memory and regulatory T cells. This table comes from immunoSEQ multiplex PCR, and its TCRdb copy is limited to in-frame clones, with some not included. The sample carries approximately 100,000 clones, around 90% recorded once. Specimen: non-Treg CD4+ T cells sorted from blood. The receptors come from a human donor in good health.

The chain employs TRBV19 and TRBJ1-2; D unclear. Per the germline V gene, CDR1 is LNHDA and CDR2 is SQIVND (reference sequence). V gave up 5 bases and J gave up 5 bases, with 12 bases separating them. This CDR3 is 13 amino acids long. CDR3 coding DNA: TGTGCCAGTAGTCTTGGACCAAGGTATGGCTACACCTTC. This codes for CASSLGPRYGYTF.

This clone was recorded only once. The rearrangement links TRBV19 to TRBJ2-3; 8 bases fit TRBD1. In germline, CDR1 is LNHDA, CDR2 SQIVND (reference sequence). The ends lost 4 bases at V and 4 bases at J; junction bases unmatched: 4. The CDR3 spans 14 residues. The CDR3 is CASSTAGGSDTQYF. The CDR3 DNA reads as TGTGCCAGTAGTACGGCAGGGGGCTCAGATACGCAGTATTTT.

The genes are TRBV7-9 and TRBJ1-2, with D uncertain. This CDR3 region has 13 residues. Trimming removed 3 bases from V and 3 bases from J, with 8 bases in between. Germline V gene sequence: CDR1 SEHNR, CDR2 FQNEAQ (reference sequence). The CDR3 is CASSFGVYYGYTF. The CDR3 DNA sequence: TGTGCCAGCAGCTTCGGGGTTTACTATGGCTACACCTTC.

V is TRBV6-5 and J is TRBJ1-1; TRBD1 matches at 8 bases. From germline, CDR1 is MNHEY and CDR2 SVGAGI. With 6 bases clipped from V and 4 bases from J, the junction kept 7 bases outside the gene matches. CDR3 size: 14 residues. CDR3 region: CASRSRQGRTEAFF. CDR3 DNA sequence: TGTGCCAGCAGATCTCGACAGGGGCGCACTGAAGCTTTCTTT.

The chain links TRBV4-1 to TRBJ2-5; no firm D call. Germline-derived CDR1 and CDR2 are MGHRA and YSYEKL. There are 12 residues in the CDR3. Trimming took 0 bases from V and 4 from J, leaving 3 bases between them. This CDR3 reads CASSQDRETQYF. For the CDR3, the DNA is TGCGCCAGCAGCCAAGATCGAGAGACCCAGTACTTC.

In DNA form, the CDR3 reads TGTGCCAGCAGTCCGGGGCTGACTAATGAAAAACTGTTTTTT. Its translation: CASSPGLTNEKLFF. This sequence joins TRBV6-1 and TRBJ1-4; tentative D call: TRBD1 (5 bases). The germline gives CDR1 MNHNS, CDR2 SASEGT. The V end was cut by 5 bases, the J end by 2 bases, with 9 bases between. This CDR3 contains 14 residues.

This chain uses TRBV7-3 with TRBJ2-1; 8 nucleotides align to TRBD2. Germline loops: CDR1 SGHTA, CDR2 FQGTGA. The CDR3 is made up of 13 amino acids. V dropped 6 bases and J dropped 9; count of bases not matched to a gene: 7. The CDR3 is CASRVQRESEQFF. In DNA, the CDR3 is TGTGCCAGCAGGGTTCAGCGGGAGTCTGAGCAGTTCTTC.

V gene TRBV19 combines with J gene TRBJ1-1; 8 nucleotides agree with TRBD1. Germline-derived CDR1 and CDR2 are LNHDA and SQIVND (reference sequence). Trimming removed 5 bases from V and 7 bases from J; junction bases left unmatched: 12. This CDR3 region has 15 residues. For the CDR3, the DNA is TGTGCCAGTAGTCCCCGGGGCAGGGGGCTTATTGAAGCTTTCTTT. Residues: CASSPRGRGLIEAFF.

V is TRBV30 and J is TRBJ2-2; D uncertain. Germline V gives CDR1 GTSNPN, CDR2 SVGIG (reference sequence). V dropped 1 base and J dropped 2 bases, with 2 bases sitting between them. The CDR3 totals 12 residues. CDR3 in DNA: TGTGCCTGGAGTGCCAACACCGGGGAGCTGTTTTTT. Its protein is CAWSANTGELFF.

The chain is built from TRBV4-1 and TRBJ2-2, with D possibly being TRBD2 (5 bases). This CDR3 region has 17 residues. V lost 0 bases and J lost 0, with 11 bases in between. Germline assignment: CDR1 MGHRA and CDR2 YSYEKL. This CDR3 is CASSQEPAGTNTGELFF. The CDR3 DNA sequence: TGCGCCAGCAGCCAAGAACCTGCGGGTACGAACACCGGGGAGCTGTTTTTT.

V gene TRBV19 combines with J gene TRBJ2-7; 7 nucleotides line up with TRBD1. Germline CDR1 is LNHDA and CDR2 is SQIVND (reference sequence). V dropped 6 bases and J dropped 3; count of bases not matched to a gene: 8. CDR3 length: 14 residues. This CDR3 is CASRRDSLGYEQYF. The CDR3 region has the DNA TGTGCCAGTAGGAGGGACAGTCTGGGCTACGAGCAGTACTTC.

The genes are TRBV29-1 and TRBJ2-5, with D perhaps TRBD1 (5 bases). The CDR3 totals 16 residues. Germline lookup yields CDR1 SQVTM and CDR2 ANQGSEA. Deletions cut 3 bases from V and 4 bases from J, with 21 bases between. The CDR3: CSVERQTSPSGETQYF. Written as DNA, the CDR3 is TGCAGCGTTGAGAGACAGACCTCCCCATCCGGAGAGACCCAGTACTTC. The full variable domain, rest sourced from reference TRBV29-1 and TRBJ2-5, is SAVISQKPSRDICQRGTSLTIQCQVDSQVTMMFWYRQQPGQSLTLIATANQGSEATYESGFVIDKFPISRPNLTFSTLTVSNMSPEDSSIYLCSVERQTSPSGETQYFGPGTRLLVL.

This sequence joins TRBV7-9 and TRBJ2-3; TRBD1 is a possible D gene (6 bases). This CDR3 has 17 amino acids. From germline, CDR1 is SEHNR and CDR2 FQNEAQ (reference sequence). V was pared by 1 base and J by 0 bases, with 14 bases between. CDR3 amino acids: CASSLVDTGFSTDTQYF. CDR3 bases: TGTGCCAGCAGCTTAGTGGATACAGGGTTTAGCACAGATACGCAGTATTTT. Filled out from reference TRBV7-9 and TRBJ2-3, the complete variable domain reads DTGVSQNPRHKITKRGQNVTFRCDPISEHNRLYWYRQTLGQGPEFLTYFQNEAQLEKSRLLSDRFSAERPKGSFSTLEIQRTEQGDSAMYLCASSLVDTGFSTDTQYFGPGTRLTVL.

The J gene is TRBJ1-2, the V gene TRBV5-1; the D gene is possibly TRBD1 (6 bases). In germline, CDR1 is SGHRS, CDR2 YFSETQ. This CDR3 has 15 residues. The V end lost 4 bases, the J end lost 1 base, and 14 bases lay between the germline ends. CDR3 sequence: CASSPSGGGNYGYTF. In nucleotides, the CDR3 is TGCGCCAGCAGCCCTAGTGGGGGCGGTAACTATGGCTACACCTTC.